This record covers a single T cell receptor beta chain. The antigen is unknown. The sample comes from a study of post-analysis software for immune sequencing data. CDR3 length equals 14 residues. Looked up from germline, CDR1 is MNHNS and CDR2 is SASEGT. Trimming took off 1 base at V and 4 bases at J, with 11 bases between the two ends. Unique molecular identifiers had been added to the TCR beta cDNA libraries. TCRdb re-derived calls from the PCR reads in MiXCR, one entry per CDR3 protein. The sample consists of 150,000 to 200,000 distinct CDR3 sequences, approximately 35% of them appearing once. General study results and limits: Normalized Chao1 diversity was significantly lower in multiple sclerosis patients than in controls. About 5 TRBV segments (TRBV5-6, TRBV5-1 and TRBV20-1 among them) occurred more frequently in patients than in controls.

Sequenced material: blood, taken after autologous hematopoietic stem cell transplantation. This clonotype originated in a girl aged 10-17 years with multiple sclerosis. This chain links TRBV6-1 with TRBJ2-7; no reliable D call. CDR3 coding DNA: TGTGCCAGCAGTGAAGGACGGGCGCTGTACGAGCAGTACTTC. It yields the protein CASSEGRALYEQYF.